Included here is one T cell receptor beta chain sequence, with context. Primers included in the PCR were 60 Vbeta and 13 Jbeta primers. The assay was immunoSEQ multiplex PCR, and TCRdb's table has in-frame clones only and misses some. Here the sample spans 250,000 to 350,000 clones, just over 85% being singletons. Trimming removed 5 bases at V and 7 bases at J, with 18 bases between. This CDR3 has 15 residues. CDR1 and CDR2 from the germline V gene are MDHEN and SYDVKM. The record originates from a study of cytomegalovirus exposure and HLA in healthy donors. This TCR was sampled from a man aged 40-49 years in good health and CMV-seropositive. The rearrangement joins TRBV28 to TRBJ2-1; possible D gene TRBD2, 6 bases. The sample comprised PBMCs. CDR3 region: CASSISGAQGNEQFF. The CDR3 DNA sequence: TGTGCCAGCAGTATTAGCGGAGCTCAGGGAAATGAGCAGTTCTTC. The whole variable domain, remainder taken from reference TRBV28 and TRBJ2-1, is DVKVTQSSRYLVKRTGEKVFLECVQDMDHENMFWYRQDPGLGLRLIYFSYDVKMKEKGDIPEGYSVSREKKERFSLILESASTNQTSMYLCASSISGAQGNEQFFGPGTRLTVL.